The 30 T cell receptor beta chains below come from one sample, sequenced in a study of cytomegalovirus exposure and HLA in healthy donors. The PCR was carried out with 60 Vbeta primers and 13 Jbeta primers. Data came from immunoSEQ multiplex PCR; TCRdb stores just in-frame clones and leaves some out. This table holds roughly 46,000 clones. What was sequenced was PBMCs. These receptors came from a middle-aged woman in good health and CMV-seronegative.

The J gene is TRBJ2-7, the V gene TRBV10-3, with a possible D match to TRBD1 (6 bases). CDR1 ENHRY and CDR2 SYGVKD come from the germline V gene. V was clipped by 6 bases and J by 3 bases, with 12 bases between them. The CDR3 length is 13 residues. In DNA form, the CDR3 reads TGTGCCATCAGCAGGGGACCACTCTACGAGCAGTACTTC. Encoded protein: CAISRGPLYEQYF.

V usage is TRBV7-3 and J usage is TRBJ1-1, with TRBD1 identical over 7 bases. J was trimmed by 1 base and V by 4 bases; bases with no gene match: 6. The CDR3 loop spans 15 amino acids. Per the germline V gene, CDR1 is SGHTA and CDR2 is FQGTGA. CDR3 residues: CASSSTRDRNTEAFF. CDR3 coding DNA: TGTGCCAGCAGCTCCACCCGGGACAGGAACACTGAAGCTTTCTTT.

The chain has TRBV4-1 and TRBJ1-2; TRBD1 might be the D (6 bases). Trimming pared 4 bases from V and 0 bases from J, leaving 15 bases between. From germline, CDR1 is MGHRA and CDR2 YSYEKL. The CDR3 sequence is 16 residues long. CDR3 sequence: CASSRGEGQTNYGYTF. As DNA, the CDR3 is TGCGCCAGCAGCCGAGGAGAAGGACAGACTAACTATGGCTACACCTTC.

By frequency, this clone is medium-sized. V usage is TRBV19 and J usage is TRBJ2-2; 7 bases are shared with TRBD2. Germline V lookup: CDR1 LNHDA, CDR2 SQIVND (reference sequence). The CDR3 covers 12 residues. J was trimmed by 10 bases and V by 8 bases; bases with no gene match: 7. The chain's CDR3 is CASHGEGVELFF. The CDR3 coding sequence is TGTGCCAGTCATGGGGAGGGCGTGGAGCTGTTTTTT.

V gene TRBV11-2 combines with J gene TRBJ2-3; a weak D match, TRBD2 (5 bases). V was shortened by 1 base and J by 8 bases, with 10 bases between the two germline ends. The CDR3 loop spans 13 amino acids. In germline, CDR1 is SGHAT, CDR2 FQNNGV. The CDR3 DNA is TGTGCCAGCAGCTTAGGAGGGCCGTCTACGCAGTATTTT. Translating gives CASSLGGPSTQYF. Full variable domain (rest looked up from reference TRBV11-2 and TRBJ2-3): EAGVAQSPRYKIIEKRQSVAFWCNPISGHATLYWYQQILGQGPKLLIQFQNNGVVDDSQLPKDRFSAERLKGVDSTLKIQPAKLEDSAVYLCASSLGGPSTQYFGPGTRLTVL.

V gene TRBV28 combines with J gene TRBJ1-2; the D gene is possibly TRBD1 (6 bases). Trimming removed 2 bases from V and 0 bases from J, with 10 bases in between. Per germline, CDR1 MDHEN and CDR2 SYDVKM. CDR3 length: 15 amino acids. The CDR3 reads CASSLPRTANYGYTF. Here the CDR3 DNA reads TGTGCCAGCAGTTTACCCCGGACAGCTAACTATGGCTACACCTTC.

The chain uses TRBV21-1 and TRBJ2-3; TRBD2, the table's D call, lacks a check against the DNA. TRBV21-1 is a pseudogene segment. This CDR3 is 13 amino acids long. CDR3 sequence (DNA): TGTGCCAGTTTAGCGGGACTCACAGATACGCAGTATTTT. It translates to CASLAGLTDTQYF.

V and J are TRBV27 and TRBJ2-7, with D possibly matching TRBD2 (6 bases). V was pared by 4 bases and J by 0 bases, with 10 bases between. CDR1 MNHEY and CDR2 SMNVEV come from the germline V gene (reference sequence). The CDR3 is 14 amino acids. CDR3 coding DNA: TGTGCCAGCAGTTGGGACTTTAGCTCCTACGAGCAGTACTTC. This codes for CASSWDFSSYEQYF.

The V gene is TRBV19, the J gene TRBJ2-2; TRBD2 matches 14 bases. Germline lookup yields CDR1 LNHDA and CDR2 SQIVND (reference sequence). After removal of 5 bases from V and 4 bases from J, the junction contained 6 bases not matched to a gene. CDR3 length: 17 residues. CDR3 DNA: TGTGCCAGTAGTCGGGGACTAGCGGGAGCTCGCACCGGGGAGCTGTTTTTT. This translates into CASSRGLAGARTGELFF.

V is TRBV4-3 and J is TRBJ2-5; no definite D call. The J call is in doubt because the DNA end fits TRBJ2-7 better. The germline gives CDR1 LGHNA, CDR2 YSLEER. This CDR3 comprises 11 residues. CDR3 coding DNA: TGCGCCAGCAGCCCTTTTAGCGAGCAGTACTTC. Its translation: CASSPFSEQYF.

The chain is built from TRBV5-1 and TRBJ2-1; 9 bases fit TRBD2. The CDR3 is 16 residues long. From germline, CDR1 is SGHRS and CDR2 YFSETQ. Trimming took 5 bases from V and 6 from J; bases not matched to a gene: 12. The CDR3 protein is CASRTQGLAGTNEQFF. In DNA form, the CDR3 reads TGCGCCAGCAGGACACAAGGGCTAGCGGGGACCAATGAGCAGTTCTTC.

The chain recombines TRBV7-2 with TRBJ1-2; 8 bases agree with TRBD1. The CDR3 is made up of 17 amino acids. J was trimmed by 5 bases and V by 5 bases; bases with no gene match: 16. From germline, CDR1 is SGHTA and CDR2 FQGNSA. In nucleotides, the CDR3 is TGTGCCAGCAGCCCGGGGACAGGTGGGGCGTTCGGATATGGCTACACCTTC. Encoded protein: CASSPGTGGAFGYGYTF.

This chain links TRBV4-3 with TRBJ2-5; TRBD2 might be the D (5 bases). V was shortened by 4 bases and J by 1 base, with 10 bases between the two germline ends. Germline V gene lookup returns CDR1 LGHNA and CDR2 YSLEER. The CDR3 contains 14 residues. CDR3 loop: CASSPGLAQETQYF. Written as DNA, the CDR3 is TGCGCCAGCAGCCCTGGGCTAGCCCAAGAGACCCAGTACTTC.

The chain recombines TRBV7-9 with TRBJ1-1; no reliable D call. The CDR3 is 11 amino acids. The V end lost 3 bases, the J end lost 11 bases, and 10 bases lay between the germline ends. Germline V gene lookup returns CDR1 SEHNR and CDR2 FQNEAQ (reference sequence). This CDR3 is CASSLDVAAFF. The CDR3 DNA sequence: TGTGCCAGCAGCTTGGATGTAGCGGCTTTCTTT.

The rearrangement joins TRBV18 to TRBJ2-2; D possibly corresponds to TRBD1 (6 bases). The CDR3 has 15 amino acids. CDR1 and CDR2 (germline): KGHSH, LQKENI. Trimming left V 3 bases short and J 0 bases short, with 8 bases between. The CDR3 DNA follows: TGTGCCAGCTCACCGGGACAAGCGAACACCGGGGAGCTGTTTTTT. This codes for CASSPGQANTGELFF.

This chain links TRBV25-1 with TRBJ2-2, with D maybe TRBD1 (6 bases). Germline-derived CDR1 and CDR2 are MGHDK and SYGVNS. The CDR3 consists of 15 residues. V was pared by 4 bases and J by 2 bases, with 11 bases between. The CDR3 region has the DNA TGTGCCAGCAGTGGAACCAGGGGAAACACCGGGGAGCTGTTTTTT. It encodes CASSGTRGNTGELFF.

As for this clone: The same CDR3 is also encoded by other DNA sequences in this sample. This sequence joins TRBV9 and TRBJ2-1; 10 bases fit TRBD2. The germline gives CDR1 SGDLS, CDR2 YYNGEE. The junction had 5 bases not matched to a gene; V was cut back by 0 bases and J by 5 bases. The CDR3 is made up of 16 amino acids. The CDR3 loop is CASSVVLAGADNEQFF. CDR3 nucleotide sequence: TGTGCCAGCAGCGTAGTTCTAGCGGGGGCCGACAATGAGCAGTTCTTC.

The rearrangement joins TRBV13 to TRBJ2-7; 9 bases fit TRBD1. Losses at the gene ends were 2 bases for V and 3 bases for J; bases not matched to a gene: 8. In germline, CDR1 is PRHDT, CDR2 FYEKMQ (reference sequence). CDR3 length equals 16 residues. CDR3: CASSLRPTGGGYEQYF. CDR3 DNA sequence: TGTGCCAGCAGCTTAAGGCCCACAGGGGGCGGCTACGAGCAGTACTTC. The entire variable domain, with the rest obtained from reference TRBV13 and TRBJ2-7, is as follows: AAGVIQSPRHLIKEKRETATLKCYPIPRHDTVYWYQQGPGQDPQFLISFYEKMQSDKGSIPDRFSAQQFSDYHSELNMSSLELGDSALYFCASSLRPTGGGYEQYFGPGTRLTVT.

The chain couples TRBV7-3 to TRBJ2-3; TRBD1 matches at 7 bases. Germline assignment: CDR1 SGHTA and CDR2 FQGTGA. The CDR3 is made up of 14 amino acids. With 3 bases clipped from V and 0 bases from J, the junction kept 0 bases outside the gene matches. DNA for the CDR3: TGTGCCAGCAGCTTGGGACAGAGCACAGATACGCAGTATTTT. Translated, it gives CASSLGQSTDTQYF.

This sequence joins TRBV27 and TRBJ2-7, with 9 positions matching TRBD2. Germline-derived CDR1 and CDR2 are MNHEY and SMNVEV (reference sequence). With 4 bases clipped from V and 3 bases from J, the junction kept 4 bases outside the gene matches. The CDR3 consists of 14 residues. CDR3 amino acids: CASSSLAGIYEQYF. CDR3 DNA: TGTGCCAGCAGTTCGCTAGCGGGAATCTACGAGCAGTACTTC.

This chain links TRBV5-1 with TRBJ2-7; perhaps TRBD1 as D (5 bases). CDR3 length: 14 amino acids. Deletions cut 0 bases from V and 6 bases from J, with 13 bases between. The V gene's germline CDR1 is SGHRS and CDR2 YFSETQ. The CDR3 here is CASSLARRVGEQYF. Written as DNA, the CDR3 is TGCGCCAGCAGCTTGGCCCGCAGGGTGGGCGAGCAGTACTTC.

This chain connects TRBV18 to TRBJ2-1; 9 positions match TRBD2. Trimming took 2 bases from V and 8 from J; bases not matched to a gene: 13. The germline CDR1 and CDR2 sequences are KGHSH and LQKENI. The CDR3 is 17 amino acids. CDR3 sequence reads: CASSPKGSGSLDDEQFF. The CDR3 bases are TGTGCCAGCTCACCAAAGGGTAGCGGGAGTTTGGACGATGAGCAGTTCTTC. Filled out from reference TRBV18 and TRBJ2-1, the complete variable domain reads NAGVMQNPRHLVRRRGQEARLRCSPMKGHSHVYWYRQLPEEGLKFMVYLQKENIIDESGMPKERFSAEFPKEGPSILRIQQVVRGDSAAYFCASSPKGSGSLDDEQFFGPGTRLTVL.

This chain connects TRBV7-3 to TRBJ1-5, with D perhaps TRBD1 (6 bases). CDR1 and CDR2 (germline): SGHTA, FQGTGA. With 2 bases removed from V and 4 bases from J, the gap between germline ends came to 18 bases. This CDR3 comprises 17 residues. CDR3 DNA sequence: TGTGCCAGCAGCTTAGTCCCACAGGGCGGGGGAAATCAGCCCCAGCATTTT. Amino acid sequence: CASSLVPQGGGNQPQHF.

V usage is TRBV7-9 and J usage is TRBJ2-7; D is unresolved. CDR3 length equals 11 residues. Trimming shortened V by 5 bases and J by 2 bases, and 4 bases separated the two germline ends. Germline V gene lookup returns CDR1 SEHNR and CDR2 FQNEAQ (reference sequence). CDR3 in amino acids: CASSIAYEQYF. CDR3 sequence (DNA): TGTGCCAGCAGCATCGCCTACGAGCAGTACTTC.

The chain is built from TRBV5-4 and TRBJ2-1; tentatively, D is TRBD2 (5 bases). Trimming cost V 4 bases and J 5 bases, with 16 bases left between them. CDR1 and CDR2 from the germline V gene are SGHNT and YYREEE (reference sequence). The CDR3 covers 15 residues. CDR3 bases: TGTGCCAGCAGCCCCCGGGGTGGAGTAGACAATGAGCAGTTCTTC. Protein: CASSPRGGVDNEQFF. Full variable domain (outside the CDR3, taken from reference TRBV5-4 and TRBJ2-1): ETGVTQSPTHLIKTRGQQVTLRCSSQSGHNTVSWYQQALGQGPQFIFQYYREEENGRGNFPPRFSGLQFPNYSSELNVNALELDDSALYLCASSPRGGVDNEQFFGPGTRLTVL.

This rearrangement joins TRBV7-2 to TRBJ1-2, with 8 positions matching TRBD1. The CDR3 sequence is 15 residues long. V was pared by 5 bases and J by 6 bases, with 11 bases of the junction left unmatched. The germline gives CDR1 SGHTA, CDR2 FQGNSA. The CDR3 sequence: CASSPYRGASDGYTF. The CDR3 DNA is TGTGCCAGCAGCCCGTACAGGGGGGCCAGTGATGGCTACACCTTC.

This chain joins TRBV27 and TRBJ1-5, with TRBD1 matching over 9 bases. The CDR3 is 14 residues long. The V gene's germline CDR1 is MNHEY and CDR2 SMNVEV (reference sequence). V was clipped by 6 bases and J by 5 bases; unmatched bases: 5. The DNA for the CDR3 is TGTGCCAGCAGAGGCGGACAGGGGCATCAGCCCCAGCATTTT. It codes for CASRGGQGHQPQHF.

The gene calls are TRBV30 and TRBJ1-2; D is ambiguous. This CDR3 comprises 11 residues. Between the trimmed V and J ends, which lost 4 bases and 4 bases, there was a span of 7 bases. Germline V gene data show CDR1 as GTSNPN and CDR2 as SVGIG (reference sequence). The CDR3 DNA follows: TGTGCCTGGACCTCCGGCTATGGCTACACCTTC. Translating gives CAWTSGYGYTF.

The rearrangement links TRBV29-1 to TRBJ1-2; no firm D call. Trimming took 2 bases from V and 4 from J, leaving 14 bases between them. Germline-derived CDR1 and CDR2 are SQVTM and ANQGSEA. The CDR3 consists of 14 residues. The CDR3 here is CSVEPARSPYGYTF. CDR3 nucleotides: TGCAGCGTTGAACCGGCCCGGAGCCCCTATGGCTACACCTTC.

The V gene is TRBV27, the J gene TRBJ1-5; tentatively, D is TRBD1 (5 bases). Germline CDR1 is MNHEY and CDR2 is SMNVEV (reference sequence). Trimming left V 2 bases short and J 2 bases short, with 10 bases between. The CDR3 is 15 amino acids. CDR3 region: CASSLRGGGNQPQHF. The CDR3 bases are TGTGCCAGCAGTTTAAGGGGAGGTGGCAATCAGCCCCAGCATTTT.